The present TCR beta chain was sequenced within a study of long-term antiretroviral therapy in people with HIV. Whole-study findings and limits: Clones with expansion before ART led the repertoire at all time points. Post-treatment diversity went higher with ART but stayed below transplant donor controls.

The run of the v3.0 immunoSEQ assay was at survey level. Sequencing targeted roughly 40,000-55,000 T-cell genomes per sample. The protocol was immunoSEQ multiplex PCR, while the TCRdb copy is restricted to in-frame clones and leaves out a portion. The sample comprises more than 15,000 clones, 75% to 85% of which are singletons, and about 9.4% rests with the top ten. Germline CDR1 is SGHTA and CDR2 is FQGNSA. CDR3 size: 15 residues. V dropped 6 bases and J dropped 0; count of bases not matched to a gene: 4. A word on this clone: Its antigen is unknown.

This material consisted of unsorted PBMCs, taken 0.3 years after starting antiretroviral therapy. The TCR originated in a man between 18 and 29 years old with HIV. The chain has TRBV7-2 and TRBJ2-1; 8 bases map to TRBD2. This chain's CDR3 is CASRQRGSSYNEQFF. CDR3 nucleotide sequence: TGTGCCAGCAGGCAGCGGGGGAGCTCCTACAATGAGCAGTTCTTC. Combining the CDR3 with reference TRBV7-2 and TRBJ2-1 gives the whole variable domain GAGVSQSPSNKVTEKGKDVELRCDPISGHTALYWYRQSLGQGLEFLIYFQGNSAPDKSGLPSDRFSAERTGGSVSTLTIQRTQQEDSAVYLCASRQRGSSYNEQFFGPGTRLTVL.